This T cell receptor (beta chain) was profiled in a study of T cell clones after liver transplantation. On the study more broadly: TCRbeta sequencing after a pre-transplant mixed lymphocyte reaction identified graft-donor-reactive clones, later tracked in post-transplant blood. Patients counted as tolerant after at least one year off all immunosuppression, enzymes not exceeding twice normal.

Looked up from germline, CDR1 is SGHRS and CDR2 is YFSETQ. The CDR3 totals 14 residues. V was pared by 3 bases and J by 7 bases, with 10 bases of the junction left unmatched. On this clone itself: Its antigen is still unknown.

Study-level points and caveats: Compared with third party-reactive sequences, donor-reactive ones declined more, independent of withdrawal success. Graft donor-reactive T cells may have migrated into the graft rather than being deleted.

Generated by immunoSEQ multiplex PCR, the TCRdb table keeps only in-frame clones and is missing some. The repertoire has about 74,000 clones, 80% of them found once; the top ten carry about 0.6%. The sequencing here drew on CD4+ T cells from blood, taken before liver transplant. The sequence was obtained from a human donor who received a liver transplant. The chain combines TRBV5-1 with TRBJ2-7; 7 nucleotides line up with TRBD1. The CDR3 protein is CASSSTGPGDEQYF. The CDR3 bases are TGCGCCAGCAGCTCGACAGGGCCGGGTGATGAGCAGTACTTC.